What follows are 7 T cell receptor beta chains derived from one specimen sequenced in a study of blood T cell repertoires in COVID-19. Assay used: immunoSEQ multiplex PCR; TCRdb lists only in-frame clones, some missing. The repertoire includes almost 250,000 clones, about 87% of them detected once, and roughly 1.7% sits in the top ten. What was sequenced was PBMCs or T cells enriched from blood (not recorded which). These receptor sequences come from a woman in her 50s who had recovered from COVID-19.

V gene TRBV21-1 combines with J gene TRBJ1-1. TRBV21-1 is a documented pseudogene. There are 13 residues in the CDR3. CDR3 sequence reads: CASIQKTGTRAFF. The CDR3 region has the DNA TGTGCCAGCATCCAAAAGACCGGGACTCGAGCTTTCTTT.

The chain couples TRBV16 to TRBJ2-7; TRBD1 agrees at 7 bases. CDR1 is KGHSY and CDR2 is FQNENV in the germline V gene. The CDR3 has 16 amino acids. V lost 2 bases, J lost 0 bases, and 7 bases stayed unmatched. The CDR3 protein is CASSQLPQGVSYEQYF. As DNA, the CDR3 is TGTGCCAGCAGCCAACTTCCTCAGGGGGTCTCCTACGAGCAGTACTTC.

The J gene is TRBJ1-2, the V gene TRBV12-3 or TRBV12-4; no clear D. V was cut by 5 bases and J by 7 bases, with 14 bases left in between. The CDR3 is 13 residues long. The CDR3 coding sequence is TGTGCCAGCAGTACACAACTTCACAGTGGCTACACCTTC. Translation: CASSTQLHSGYTF.

The chain couples TRBV5-1 to TRBJ1-1, with no clear D. The CDR3 totals 16 residues. From germline, CDR1 is SGHRS and CDR2 YFSETQ. Trimming cost V 0 bases and J 1 base, with 13 bases left between them. The CDR3 protein is CASSLVRQASNTEAFF. In DNA form, the CDR3 reads TGCGCCAGCAGCTTGGTTAGGCAGGCCTCGAACACTGAAGCTTTCTTT.

This chain uses TRBV7-9 with TRBJ1-1, with 9 positions matching TRBD1. This CDR3 region has 14 residues. CDR1 SEHNR and CDR2 FQNEAQ come from the germline V gene (reference sequence). V lost 6 bases and J lost 4; bases outside the gene matches: 6. This chain's CDR3 is CASRSDRGGTEAFF. CDR3 in DNA: TGTGCCAGCAGGTCCGACAGGGGGGGCACTGAAGCTTTCTTT. The full variable domain, in which reference TRBV7-9 and TRBJ1-1 provide the parts outside the CDR3, is DTGVSQNPRHKITKRGQNVTFRCDPISEHNRLYWYRQTLGQGPEFLTYFQNEAQLEKSRLLSDRFSAERPKGSFSTLEIQRTEQGDSAMYLCASRSDRGGTEAFFGQGTRLTVV.

V usage is TRBV5-1 and J usage is TRBJ1-3; D may be TRBD1 (5 bases). V lost 0 bases and J lost 3, with 13 bases in between. There are 16 residues in the CDR3. Germline V lookup: CDR1 SGHRS, CDR2 YFSETQ. CDR3 DNA sequence: TGCGCCAGCAGCTTGGCCGGAGGGGTCTTTGGAAACACCATATATTTT. This encodes CASSLAGGVFGNTIYF.

The chain uses TRBV19 and TRBJ2-7; 7 nucleotides match TRBD2. V lost 3 bases, J lost 6 bases, and 2 bases stayed unmatched. Germline assignment: CDR1 LNHDA and CDR2 SQIVND (reference sequence). CDR3 length: 12 amino acids. This CDR3 is CASSIGGTEQYF. In DNA, the CDR3 is TGTGCCAGTAGTATCGGGGGGACCGAGCAGTACTTC.